What follows are 11 T cell receptor beta chains derived from one specimen sequenced in a study of shared clonotypes between healthy human individuals. Naivety among CD8 cells was defined by CD45RO negativity and positive CCR7 selection, thereby excluding terminally differentiated effector memory CD45RA+ cells. Repertoires were generated with immunoSEQ multiplex PCR, while TCRdb's copy carries only in-frame clones and drops some. In the table there are more than 2 million clones, around 96% of which are singletons. Source material: naive CD8+ T cells sorted from blood. Source of these receptors: a young man in good health.

The CDR3 sequence is CASSQALGTDNQPQHF. CDR3 in DNA: TGCGCCAGCAGCCAAGCCCTCGGGACAGACAATCAGCCCCAGCATTTT. The chain joins TRBV4-3 to TRBJ1-5, with 7 positions matching TRBD1. V trimming: 1 base; J trimming: 3 bases; junction bases outside the gene matches: 6. This CDR3 comprises 16 residues. Per germline, CDR1 LGHNA and CDR2 YSLEER.

The CDR3 DNA reads TGTGCCAGCAGGCTGACTCCGGGGGGCCCAACAGATACGCAGTATTTT. It specifies CASRLTPGGPTDTQYF. V and J are TRBV27 and TRBJ2-3; a possible D gene is TRBD2 (7 bases). V was cut by 6 bases and J by 3 bases, with 19 bases left in between. Per germline, CDR1 MNHEY and CDR2 SMNVEV (reference sequence). The CDR3 has 16 residues.

The chain couples TRBV27 to TRBJ1-6, with D possibly matching TRBD1 (5 bases). The CDR3 covers 16 residues. Per germline, CDR1 MNHEY and CDR2 SMNVEV (reference sequence). The V end lost 5 bases, the J end lost 3 bases, and 14 bases lay between the germline ends. The DNA for the CDR3 is TGTGCCAGCAGTATTGGGGGTATAAGCTATAATTCACCCCTCCACTTT. It yields the protein CASSIGGISYNSPLHF.

The rearrangement links TRBV19 to TRBJ1-2, with TRBD1 as a possible D gene (5 bases). CDR3 length: 14 residues. Germline CDR1 LNHDA, CDR2 SQIVND (reference sequence). V was shortened by 0 bases and J by 4 bases, with 9 bases between the two germline ends. CDR3 bases: TGTGCCAGTAGTATAGACGGGACCGTCTATGGCTACACCTTC. It encodes CASSIDGTVYGYTF.

The CDR3 is CASSSLTAPSYEQYF. The CDR3 DNA follows: TGTGCCAGCAGCTCTTTAACGGCCCCCTCCTACGAGCAGTACTTC. This rearrangement joins TRBV7-8 to TRBJ2-7, with D unresolved. Germline V lookup: CDR1 SGHVS, CDR2 FQNEAQ. The CDR3 totals 15 residues. V was cut by 4 bases and J by 0 bases, with 13 bases left in between.

The chain uses TRBV30 and TRBJ2-1, with 10 nucleotides matching TRBD2. The length of the CDR3 is 15 residues. Germline V gene sequence: CDR1 GTSNPN, CDR2 SVGIG (reference sequence). After removal of 2 bases from V and 2 bases from J, the junction contained 3 bases not matched to a gene. CDR3 sequence (DNA): TGTGCCTGGAGTCAACTAGCGGGGACCTACAATGAGCAGTTCTTC. Its protein product is CAWSQLAGTYNEQFF.

This clone was recorded only once. The V gene is TRBV10-1, the J gene TRBJ2-5; D possibly corresponds to TRBD2 (5 bases). The V end lost 8 bases, the J end lost 2 bases, and 12 bases lay between the germline ends. The CDR3 spans 13 residues. Germline V gene sequence: CDR1 WNHNN, CDR2 SYGVQD (reference sequence). CDR3 nucleotides: TGCGCCAGCTCGAGGGCGGCACAAGAGACCCAGTACTTC. Protein: CASSRAAQETQYF.

The chain couples TRBV7-9 to TRBJ2-5; 7 positions match TRBD1. The CDR3 contains 16 residues. The V and J ends lost 5 bases and 5 bases, in that order; junction bases with no gene match: 14. From germline, CDR1 is SEHNR and CDR2 FQNEAQ (reference sequence). The CDR3 DNA reads as TGTGCCAGCAGCGAACGCCCGGGACAGAATTGGGAGACCCAGTACTTC. It encodes CASSERPGQNWETQYF. Filled out from reference TRBV7-9 and TRBJ2-5, the complete variable domain reads DTGVSQNPRHKITKRGQNVTFRCDPISEHNRLYWYRQTLGQGPEFLTYFQNEAQLEKSRLLSDRFSAERPKGSFSTLEIQRTEQGDSAMYLCASSERPGQNWETQYFGPGTRLLVL.

The chain combines TRBV13 with TRBJ2-1, with a tentative D call TRBD2 (6 bases). This CDR3 has 15 amino acids. Trimming took off 4 bases at V and 2 bases at J, with 12 bases between the two ends. Germline V gives CDR1 PRHDT, CDR2 FYEKMQ (reference sequence). For the CDR3, the DNA is TGTGCCAGCAGCTCGCCGGGACTGGCCTACAATGAGCAGTTCTTC. Translation: CASSSPGLAYNEQFF.

Note on this clone: An end of the junction does not agree with germline; a read error may underlie this. The chain couples TRBV7-7 to TRBJ2-2; possibly TRBD1 for D (5 bases). CDR1 and CDR2 from the germline V gene are SSHAT and FNYEAQ (reference sequence). This CDR3 has 14 residues. The CDR3 DNA follows: TGTGCTAGCAGCTTGGCAGGGTTCACCGGGGAGCTGTTTTTT. Its protein product is CASSLAGFTGELFF.

The rearrangement joins TRBV7-6 to TRBJ2-5; D is uncertain. CDR1 is SGHVS, CDR2 FNYEAQ, per germline. V lost 5 bases to trimming and J lost 1 base, with 11 bases between them. The CDR3 length is 14 residues. The CDR3 protein is CASSDLRGQETQYF. The CDR3 DNA is TGTGCCAGCAGCGACCTTCGTGGCCAAGAGACCCAGTACTTC.